This TCR beta chain stems from a study of cytomegalovirus exposure and HLA in healthy donors. Study at large: HLA-typed donors contributed 65 million to 85 million unique TCRs, which were held in an early data release.

Germline assignment: CDR1 SNHLY and CDR2 FYNNEI. The CDR3 covers 18 residues. Primers: 60 Vbeta forward and 13 Jbeta reverse. The assay was immunoSEQ multiplex PCR, and TCRdb's table has in-frame clones only and misses some. This table holds around 99,000 clones, 81% found once. This clone has a handful of counts. Antigen specificity is unknown. Whole-study findings and limits: An Asian-associated ancestry cluster reportedly showed fewer N-insertions than the roughly 670-donor mean in a later analysis. It was reported that the classifier diagnosed cytomegalovirus status with high specificity and sensitivity in both the original and validation cohorts.

This sequence was found in a woman in her 30s in good health and CMV-seronegative. The chain employs TRBV2 and TRBJ2-5; 12 nucleotides line up with TRBD2. The J call may be faulty, since TRBJ2-7 better matches the DNA end. Sequenced material: PBMCs. The CDR3 DNA is TGTGCCAGCAGTGAAGCTCCTAGCGGGAGGGCCCTCACCTACGAGCAGTACTTC. Amino acid sequence: CASSEAPSGRALTYEQYF.